Detailed here is one T cell receptor beta chain. The antigen is undetermined. The donor cohort consisted entirely of Caucasian adults residing in Nashville, Tennessee. A CD45RA-negative memory subset and a CD45RA+ naive subset were separated from the CD4+ cells. The data stem from a study of shared clonotypes between healthy human individuals. Study-level points and caveats: Generation probabilities were higher for clonotypes shared across all four sorted-subset donors than for unshared ones. Read depth was anticipated to influence clonotype sharing among donors.

Only in-frame clones appear in the TCRdb table, and some are missing; sequencing was by immunoSEQ multiplex PCR. The table records 650,000 to 750,000 clones, around 72% of them present only once. V was shortened by 3 bases and J by 1 base, with 11 bases between the two germline ends. The CDR3 totals 15 residues. Looked up from germline, CDR1 is KGHSH and CDR2 is LQKENI. The gene calls are TRBV18 and TRBJ2-3, with a weak D call TRBD2 (5 bases). The TCR was taken from a woman aged 25 to 39 in good health. Sequencing was performed on memory CD4+ T cells sorted from blood. Subset in this sample: CD45RA-negative fraction. The CDR3 sequence is CASSPEVSGTDTQYF. CDR3 nucleotide sequence: TGTGCCAGCTCACCCGAAGTTAGCGGCACAGATACGCAGTATTTT.